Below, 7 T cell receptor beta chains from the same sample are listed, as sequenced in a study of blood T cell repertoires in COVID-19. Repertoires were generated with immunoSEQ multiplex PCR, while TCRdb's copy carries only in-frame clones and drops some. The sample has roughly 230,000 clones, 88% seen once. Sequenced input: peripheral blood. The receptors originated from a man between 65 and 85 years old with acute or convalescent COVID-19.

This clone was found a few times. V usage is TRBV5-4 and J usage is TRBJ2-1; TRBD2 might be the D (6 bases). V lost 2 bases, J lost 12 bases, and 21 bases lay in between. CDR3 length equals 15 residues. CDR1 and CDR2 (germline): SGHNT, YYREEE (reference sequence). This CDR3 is CASSLRTSLGAGQFF. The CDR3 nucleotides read TGTGCCAGCAGCTTAAGGACTTCACTAGGAGCGGGGCAGTTCTTC.

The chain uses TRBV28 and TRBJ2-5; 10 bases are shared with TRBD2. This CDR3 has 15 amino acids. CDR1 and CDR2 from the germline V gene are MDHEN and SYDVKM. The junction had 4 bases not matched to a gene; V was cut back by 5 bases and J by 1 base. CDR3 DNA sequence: TGTGCCAGCAGTAACTTAGCGGGAGGCCAAGAGACCCAGTACTTC. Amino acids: CASSNLAGGQETQYF.

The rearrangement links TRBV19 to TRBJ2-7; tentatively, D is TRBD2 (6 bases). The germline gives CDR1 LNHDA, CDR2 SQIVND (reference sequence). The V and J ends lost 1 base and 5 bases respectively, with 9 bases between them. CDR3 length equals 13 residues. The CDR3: CASSIAGVDEQYF. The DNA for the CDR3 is TGTGCCAGTAGTATAGCGGGAGTTGACGAGCAGTACTTC.

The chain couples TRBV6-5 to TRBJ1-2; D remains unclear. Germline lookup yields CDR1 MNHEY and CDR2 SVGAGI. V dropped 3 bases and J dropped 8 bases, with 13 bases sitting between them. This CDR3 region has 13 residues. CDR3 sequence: CASSYSAGGGYTF. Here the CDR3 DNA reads TGTGCCAGCAGTTATTCCGCGGGAGGCGGCTACACCTTC.

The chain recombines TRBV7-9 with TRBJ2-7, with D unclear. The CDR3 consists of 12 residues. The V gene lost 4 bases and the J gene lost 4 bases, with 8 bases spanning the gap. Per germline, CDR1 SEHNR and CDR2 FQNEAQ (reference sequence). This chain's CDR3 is CASSSSRYEQYF. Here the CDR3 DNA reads TGTGCCAGCAGCTCTTCCCGGTACGAGCAGTACTTC.

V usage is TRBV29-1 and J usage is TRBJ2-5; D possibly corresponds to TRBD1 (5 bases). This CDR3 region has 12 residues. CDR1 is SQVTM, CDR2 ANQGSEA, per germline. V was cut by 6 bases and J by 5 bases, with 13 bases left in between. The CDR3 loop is CSVAQGRETQYF. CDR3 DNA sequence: TGCAGCGTGGCTCAGGGTAGGGAGACCCAGTACTTC.

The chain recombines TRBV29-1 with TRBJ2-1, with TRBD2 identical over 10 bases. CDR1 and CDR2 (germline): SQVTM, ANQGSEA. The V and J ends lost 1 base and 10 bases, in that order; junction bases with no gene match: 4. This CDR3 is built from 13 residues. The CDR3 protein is CSVEGTSGKEQFF. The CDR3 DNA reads TGCAGCGTTGAAGGGACTAGCGGCAAGGAGCAGTTCTTC.